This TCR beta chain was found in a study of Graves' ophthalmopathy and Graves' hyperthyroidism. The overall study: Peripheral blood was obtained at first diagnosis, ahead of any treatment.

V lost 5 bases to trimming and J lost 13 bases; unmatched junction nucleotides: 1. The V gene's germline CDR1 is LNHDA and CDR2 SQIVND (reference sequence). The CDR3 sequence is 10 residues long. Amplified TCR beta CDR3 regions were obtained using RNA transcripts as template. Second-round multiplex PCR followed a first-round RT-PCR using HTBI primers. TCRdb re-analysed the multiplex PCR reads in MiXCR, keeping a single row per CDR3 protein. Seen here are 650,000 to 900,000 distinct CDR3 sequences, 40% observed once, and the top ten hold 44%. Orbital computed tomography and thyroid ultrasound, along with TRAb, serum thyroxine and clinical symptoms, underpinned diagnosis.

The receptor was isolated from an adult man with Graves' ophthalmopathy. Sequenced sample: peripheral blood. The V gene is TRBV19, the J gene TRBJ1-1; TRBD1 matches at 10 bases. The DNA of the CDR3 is TGTGCCAGTAGTGGGACAGGGGTTTTCTTT. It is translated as CASSGTGVFF.